This T cell receptor (beta chain) is drawn from a study of T cell responses to AZD1222 COVID-19 vaccine (dated by TCRdb to about 2021). General notes on the study: A total of more than 230 trial participants underwent TCR sequencing, of whom approximately 210 received two doses of AZD1222 and around 25 received two doses of the MenACWY control vaccine. Trial participants were enrolled by age into subgroups of 18-55, 56-69 and 70-plus years, and roughly 150, 30 and 60 TCR-sequenced participants, respectively, were included in these subgroups.

The CDR3 regions of human TCRbeta chains were analyzed by immunosequencing. The paper's processing steps were these. Repertoire TCRs were checked for matches against a reference library of SARS-CoV-2-specific TCRs that had been generated using the MIRA antigen-specificity platform. Breadth was defined as the fraction of unique TCRs that were SARS-CoV-2-associated, and depth was defined as the fraction of total T cells that were SARS-CoV-2-associated. Each spike-specific TCR was assigned to its reactive spike region and to a CD4 or CD8 class using the MIRA data. Log10-transformed breadth and depth values were compared by one-way ANOVA with Sidak's multiple comparisons tests. Held by TCRdb, this immuneACCESS table contains in-frame sequences only and omits some clones. Under half of the omission traces to an unresolved V gene where checked; the cause of the rest is unknown. The DNA gave D and trimming, while V, J and clone size come from that table. This sample is represented by 100,000 to 150,000 clones; around 83% of them were singletons. 4.4% of the sample goes to the ten largest clones.

Concerning this clone: Its antigen remains unidentified. No base quality values were provided; no much bigger clone lies one nucleotide off.

Study-wide findings and limitations: Most participants were white British and females outnumbered males, and the authors suggested that clonal diversity may have been underestimated. Only a handful of AZD1222 recipients were SARS-CoV-2 seropositive at baseline, limiting conclusions about previously exposed vaccinees. Spike-specific TCR breadth and depth rose significantly after two AZD1222 doses compared with day 0 and with MenACWY recipients. Reportedly, close to half of the unique spike-specific TCRs recognized epitopes lying outside the regions that are mutated in the B.1.351 and B.1.1.7 variants. Vaccine-associated CD4 TCRs spanned the whole spike protein, with dominant responses in regions 160-218 and 743-854. In the small 56-69-year group, the increase in depth fell short of significance, most likely because of low power. Because no day 14 peak-response samples were available, the repertoires could be characterized only after the peak T cell response.

The time point label, read with the paper, signifies: about 28 days (+/-7) after the second vaccine dose. AZD1222 recipients with second doses at about 4 weeks or about 12 weeks were pooled, because spike-specific TCR depth and breadth did not differ between schedules. Vaccinee samples came from UK trials COV001 and COV002, including a single-blind randomized controlled phase 2/3 trial of AZD1222 (ChAdOx1 nCoV-19) in healthy adults. For TCRbeta chain sequencing, PBMC samples from trial participants were taken at day 0 and at day 28 after the second dose. Reading the germline V gene (reference sequence) gives CDR1 MNHNY and CDR2 SVGAGI. From V the trimming removes 8 bases and from J it removes 4 bases, while the gene matches leave 7 bases of the junction unaccounted for. The CDR3 holds 15 amino acids from the cysteine to the phenylalanine. Here the CDR3 DNA is all that survives: 45 bases in frame from base 1.

The sequencing used peripheral blood, collected 28 days after the second AZD1222 dose. The V and J genes are TRBV6-6 and TRBJ1-6; 8 nucleotides in the junction match TRBD1. This TCR was sampled from an adult who received the AZD1222 COVID-19 vaccine. The CDR3 protein is CASGADRAYNSPLHF. The DNA sequence is TGTGCCAGCGGGGCGGACAGGGCATATAATTCACCCCTCCACTTT.